This passage covers 7 T cell receptor beta chains from one sample sequenced in a study of beta chain features in type 1 diabetes. Isolated RNA was reverse transcribed in full, so expressed TCRB transcripts were sequenced. Repertoires were generated with immunoSEQ multiplex PCR, while TCRdb's copy carries only in-frame clones and drops some. There are fewer than 200,000 clones in the sample; roughly 8.1% occur only once, and 0.65% lies in the top ten. Sequenced sample: central memory CD4+ T cells from blood. The receptors stem from a man younger than 35 in good health.

The J gene is TRBJ1-2, the V gene TRBV2; TRBD1 agrees at 8 bases. The germline CDR1 and CDR2 sequences are SNHLY and FYNNEI. The CDR3 contains 15 residues. V lost 3 bases to trimming and J lost 8 bases; unmatched junction nucleotides: 11. In nucleotides, the CDR3 is TGTGCCAGCAGTGAGCGACAGGGGCCAATTGTCGGCTACACCTTC. Its protein product is CASSERQGPIVGYTF.

This rearrangement joins TRBV7-4 to TRBJ1-4; 10 bases are a match to TRBD1. Germline V gene lookup returns CDR1 SGHVT and CDR2 SQSDAQ. The CDR3 is 17 residues long. J lost 8 bases, V lost 10 bases, and 19 bases had no gene match. CDR3 in DNA: TGTGCCAACGGGATTACGACAGGGGGCGGATTAGGAGAAAAACTGTTTTTT. Encoded protein: CANGITTGGGLGEKLFF.

The V and J genes are TRBV29-1 and TRBJ2-7, with 8 bases lining up with TRBD1. The CDR3 extends over 13 amino acids. In germline, CDR1 is SQVTM, CDR2 ANQGSEA. J was trimmed by 9 bases and V by 5 bases; bases with no gene match: 12. Written as DNA, the CDR3 is TGCAGCGTTTTCATGGGACAGGAATGGGGGCAGTACTTC. Amino acid sequence: CSVFMGQEWGQYF.

The table lists this clone with a few counts. The J gene is TRBJ2-7, the V gene TRBV18; 10 bases line up with TRBD1. J gave up 5 bases and V 5 bases, and 12 bases lay outside the gene matches. The V gene's germline CDR1 is KGHSH and CDR2 LQKENI. The CDR3 sequence is 16 residues long. CDR3 nucleotides: TGTGCCAGCTCAGAAACCGGGACAGGGGAGGTCCACGAGCAGTACTTC. Protein product: CASSETGTGEVHEQYF.

V usage is TRBV6-1 and J usage is TRBJ2-3; 9 positions agree with TRBD2. This CDR3 is 13 amino acids long. Losses at the gene ends were 11 bases for V and 5 bases for J; bases not matched to a gene: 8. From germline, CDR1 is MNHNS and CDR2 SASEGT. In nucleotides, the CDR3 is TGTGCCTCTTTAGGTAGCGGGAGAGATACGCAGTATTTT. It is translated as CASLGSGRDTQYF.

The J gene is TRBJ2-6, the V gene TRBV5-1; 7 bases fit TRBD1. The V and J ends lost 1 base and 0 bases, in that order; junction bases with no gene match: 7. Per germline, CDR1 SGHRS and CDR2 YFSETQ. The CDR3 runs 18 residues. The DNA for the CDR3 is TGCGCCAGCAGCTTGACCTGGGCAGGGGGCTCTGGGGCCAACGTCCTGACTTTC. It specifies CASSLTWAGGSGANVLTF.

This clone has just a few counts. This chain joins TRBV5-1 and TRBJ2-5, with 7 bases fitting TRBD1. Per germline, CDR1 SGHRS and CDR2 YFSETQ. The CDR3 runs 16 residues. V was clipped by 2 bases and J by 3 bases; unmatched bases: 10. CDR3 coding DNA: TGCGCCAGCAGCTTTTTTGCCTTAGACAGGGAAGAGACCCAGTACTTC. Translating gives CASSFFALDREETQYF.